This T cell receptor (beta chain) is drawn from a study of blood T cell repertoires in COVID-19. Study-level information: Sites in the United States, Italy and Spain provided acute and convalescent COVID-19 samples.

CDR1 MNHNY and CDR2 SVGAGI come from the germline V gene (reference sequence). The germline V and J ends were trimmed by 6 bases and 2 bases, with 4 bases remaining between them. The CDR3 length is 11 residues. A COVID-19 case was met by exposed participants within 2 weeks before study entry. Measured with immunoSEQ multiplex PCR; TCRdb has only the in-frame clones, and not every one. The table lists some 180,000 clones, 84% of them singletons. The TCR originated in a woman aged 30 to 39 who had been exposed to COVID-19. Sample: PBMCs or T cells enriched from blood (not recorded which). The J gene is TRBJ2-5, the V gene TRBV6-6, with no clear D. The CDR3 is CASSVQETQYF. In nucleotides, the CDR3 is TGTGCCAGCAGCGTACAAGAGACCCAGTACTTC.